A selection of T cell receptor beta chains follows, all from one sample in a study of shared clonotypes between healthy human individuals. TCRdb's copy holds only in-frame clones and misses some; the assay was immunoSEQ multiplex PCR. The table lists hundreds of thousands of clones, less than 85% of them singletons, with approximately 1.7% in the top ten. Sequencing was done on a sample of memory CD4+ T cells sorted from blood. All receptors come from a young woman in good health. CDR3s include the opening cysteine and the closing phenylalanine or tryptophan. A D gene is named only where the DNA matches it firmly. Expanded clones are given a class, and other clones once, few, many or no size at all.

j_call	clone_size	d_call	cdr3_length	v_call	cdr3_aa	cdr3_nt
TRBJ1-2	many	.	13	TRBV6-1	CASSTSGPYGYTF	TGTGCCAGCAGTACGTCCGGGCCCTATGGCTACACCTTC
TRBJ1-4	.	.	15	TRBV23-1	CASTDPREGGEKLFF	TGCGCCAGCACCGACCCTCGGGAAGGGGGAGAAAAACTGTTTTTT
TRBJ1-1	few	TRBD1	16	TRBV15	CATSPRGQGLATEAFF	TGTGCCACCAGCCCCCGAGGACAGGGGTTAGCGACTGAAGCTTTCTTT
TRBJ2-7	.	TRBD1	12	TRBV5-6	CASSPGQYEQYF	TGTGCCAGCAGCCCGGGACAGTACGAGCAGTACTTC
TRBJ2-1	.	.	15	TRBV14	CASSQYRDTVLEQFF	TGTGCCAGCAGCCAGTACCGGGACACGGTCCTTGAGCAGTTCTTC
TRBJ1-4	.	.	13	TRBV29-1	CSVEGQGGEKLFF	TGCAGCGTTGAGGGTCAGGGTGGCGAAAAACTGTTTTTT
TRBJ2-2	few	.	14	TRBV7-2	CASSLGANTGELFF	TGTGCCAGCAGCTTAGGGGCAAACACCGGGGAGCTGTTTTTT
TRBJ1-2	.	TRBD1	15	TRBV2	CASSLTRTGGDGYTF	TGTGCCAGCAGTCTTACCCGGACAGGGGGCGATGGCTACACCTTC
TRBJ2-7	.	.	11	TRBV2	CASSEVYEQYF	TGTGCCAGCAGTGAGGTATACGAGCAGTACTTC
TRBJ2-2	.	.	15	TRBV7-9	CASSLGSSGPGELFF	TGTGCCAGCAGCTTAGGCTCGTCGGGCCCCGGGGAGCTGTTTTTT
TRBJ2-1	.	TRBD2	15	TRBV2	CASSGLGTASNEQFF	TGTGCCAGCAGCGGACTAGGGACGGCTAGCAATGAGCAGTTCTTC
TRBJ2-1	.	.	11	TRBV28	CASTWGAEQFF	TGTGCCAGCACTTGGGGGGCTGAGCAGTTCTTC
TRBJ1-1	.	.	14	TRBV9	CASSARRGNTEAFF	TGTGCCAGCAGCGCACGGAGGGGGAACACTGAAGCTTTCTTT
TRBJ2-4	.	.	15	TRBV27	CASSFRVSSKNIQYF	TGTGCCAGCAGTTTCAGGGTCTCTTCCAAAAACATTCAGTACTTC
TRBJ2-3	once	.	15	TRBV19	CASSSRITGTDTQYF	TGTGCCAGTAGTAGCCGGATAACGGGCACAGATACGCAGTATTTT
TRBJ2-2	many	TRBD2	15	TRBV5-1	CASSLGLAGTGELFF	TGCGCCAGCAGCTTAGGACTAGCGGGCACCGGGGAGCTGTTTTTT
TRBJ2-1	once	.	15	TRBV11-2	CASSLFGGSYNEQFF	TGTGCCAGCAGCTTATTCGGAGGTTCCTACAATGAGCAGTTCTTC
TRBJ2-5	.	.	16	TRBV21-1	CASSSTGPKEPETQYF	TGTGCCAGCAGTTCTACCGGCCCCAAAGAGCCAGAGACCCAGTACTTC
TRBJ2-7	.	TRBD1	14	TRBV10-3	CAISQTGVTYEQYF	TGTGCCATCAGCCAGACAGGGGTCACCTACGAGCAGTACTTC
TRBJ1-2	.	.	15	TRBV29-1	CSCTLWDKGLGGYTF	TGCAGCTGCACGCTCTGGGACAAGGGCTTAGGTGGCTACACCTTC
TRBJ2-1	.	TRBD1	14	TRBV5-1	CASSPGQAYNEQFF	TGCGCCAGCAGCCCGGGACAGGCCTACAATGAGCAGTTCTTC
TRBJ2-3	.	.	13	TRBV11-3	CASSSSAADTQYF	TGTGCCAGCAGCTCAAGCGCGGCAGATACGCAGTATTTT
TRBJ1-3	.	TRBD1	13	TRBV29-1	CSALPDRGDTIYF	TGCAGCGCCCTCCCCGACAGGGGTGACACCATATATTTT
TRBJ2-1	.	.	11	TRBV14	CASSLSEMQFF	TGTGCCAGCAGCCTGAGTGAGATGCAGTTCTTC